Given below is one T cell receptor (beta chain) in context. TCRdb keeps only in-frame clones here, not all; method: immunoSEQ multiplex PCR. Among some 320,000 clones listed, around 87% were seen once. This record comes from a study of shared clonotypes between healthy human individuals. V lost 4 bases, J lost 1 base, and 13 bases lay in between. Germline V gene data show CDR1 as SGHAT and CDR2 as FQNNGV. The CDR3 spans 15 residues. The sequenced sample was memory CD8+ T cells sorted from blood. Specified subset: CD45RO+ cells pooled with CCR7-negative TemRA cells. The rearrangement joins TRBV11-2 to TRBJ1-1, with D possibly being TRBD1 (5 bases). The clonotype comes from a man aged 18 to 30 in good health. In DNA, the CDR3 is TGTGCCAGCAGCTCCAGACAGTATACGAACACTGAAGCTTTCTTT. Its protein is CASSSRQYTNTEAFF.